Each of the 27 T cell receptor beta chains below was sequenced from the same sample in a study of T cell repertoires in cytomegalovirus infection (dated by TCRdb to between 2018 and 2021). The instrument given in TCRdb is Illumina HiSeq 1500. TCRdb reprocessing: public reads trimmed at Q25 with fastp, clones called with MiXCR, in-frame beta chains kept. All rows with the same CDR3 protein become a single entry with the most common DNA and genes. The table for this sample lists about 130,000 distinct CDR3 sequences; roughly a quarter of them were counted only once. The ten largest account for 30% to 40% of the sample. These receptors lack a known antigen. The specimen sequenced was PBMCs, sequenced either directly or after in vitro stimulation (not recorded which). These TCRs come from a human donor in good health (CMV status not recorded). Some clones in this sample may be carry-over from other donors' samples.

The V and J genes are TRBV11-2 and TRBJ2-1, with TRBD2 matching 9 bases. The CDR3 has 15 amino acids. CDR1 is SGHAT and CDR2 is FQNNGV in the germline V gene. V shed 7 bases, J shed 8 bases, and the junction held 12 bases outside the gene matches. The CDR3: CASTHPLAGVYEQFF. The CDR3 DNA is TGTGCCAGCACCCATCCTTTAGCGGGAGTTTATGAGCAGTTCTTC.

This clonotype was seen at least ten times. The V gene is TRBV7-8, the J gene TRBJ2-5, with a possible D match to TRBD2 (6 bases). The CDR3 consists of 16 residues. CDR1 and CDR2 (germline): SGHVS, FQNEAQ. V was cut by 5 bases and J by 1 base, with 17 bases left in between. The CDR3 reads CASSLRDSGSQETQYF. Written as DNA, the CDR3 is TGTGCCAGCAGCCTAAGGGATAGCGGAAGCCAAGAGACCCAGTACTTC.

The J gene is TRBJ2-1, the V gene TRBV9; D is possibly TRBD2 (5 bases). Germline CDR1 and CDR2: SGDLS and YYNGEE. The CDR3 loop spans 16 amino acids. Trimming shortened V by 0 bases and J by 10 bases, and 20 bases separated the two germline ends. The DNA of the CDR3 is TGTGCCAGCAGCGTAGGTTTGAGGGCCGAGATCAAGGAGCAGTTCTTC. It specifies CASSVGLRAEIKEQFF.

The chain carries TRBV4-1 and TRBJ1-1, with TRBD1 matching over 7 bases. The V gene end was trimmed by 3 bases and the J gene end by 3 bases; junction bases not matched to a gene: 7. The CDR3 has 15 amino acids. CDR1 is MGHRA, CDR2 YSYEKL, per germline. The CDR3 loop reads CASSQAGGGYTEAFF. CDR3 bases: TGCGCCAGCAGCCAGGCAGGGGGTGGATACACTGAAGCTTTCTTT.

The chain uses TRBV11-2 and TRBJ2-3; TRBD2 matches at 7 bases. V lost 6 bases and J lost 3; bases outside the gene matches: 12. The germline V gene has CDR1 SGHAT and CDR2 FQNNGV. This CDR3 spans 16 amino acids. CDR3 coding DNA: TGTGCCAGCAGGCAGTGGGGCGGGAGAGGAACAGATACGCAGTATTTT. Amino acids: CASRQWGGRGTDTQYF. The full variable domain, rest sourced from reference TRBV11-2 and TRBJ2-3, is EAGVAQSPRYKIIEKRQSVAFWCNPISGHATLYWYQQILGQGPKLLIQFQNNGVVDDSQLPKDRFSAERLKGVDSTLKIQPAKLEDSAVYLCASRQWGGRGTDTQYFGPGTRLTVL.

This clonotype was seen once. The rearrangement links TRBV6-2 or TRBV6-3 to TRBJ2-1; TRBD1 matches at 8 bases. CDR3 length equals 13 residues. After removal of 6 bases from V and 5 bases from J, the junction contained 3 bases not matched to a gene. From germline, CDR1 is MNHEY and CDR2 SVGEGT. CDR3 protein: CASSVDRDNEQFF. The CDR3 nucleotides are TGTGCCAGCAGCGTGGACAGGGACAATGAGCAGTTCTTC.

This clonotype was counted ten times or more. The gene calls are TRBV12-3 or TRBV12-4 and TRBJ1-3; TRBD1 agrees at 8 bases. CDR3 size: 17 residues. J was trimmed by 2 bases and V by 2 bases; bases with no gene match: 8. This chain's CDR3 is CASSLSPDRGAGNTIYF. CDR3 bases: TGTGCCAGCAGTTTATCCCCCGACAGGGGAGCTGGAAACACCATATATTTT.

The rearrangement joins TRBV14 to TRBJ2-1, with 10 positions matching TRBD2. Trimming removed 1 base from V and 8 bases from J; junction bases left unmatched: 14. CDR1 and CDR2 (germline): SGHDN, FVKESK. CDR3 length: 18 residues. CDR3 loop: CASSQVPVSGRAKDEQFF. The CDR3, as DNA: TGTGCCAGCAGCCAAGTCCCCGTCAGCGGGAGGGCCAAGGATGAGCAGTTCTTC.

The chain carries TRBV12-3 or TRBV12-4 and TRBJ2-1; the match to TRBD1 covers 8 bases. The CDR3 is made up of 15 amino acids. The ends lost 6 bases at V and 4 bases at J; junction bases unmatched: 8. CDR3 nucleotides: TGTGCCAGCAGCCCGACAGGGGCACCTTACAATGAGCAGTTCTTC. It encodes CASSPTGAPYNEQFF.

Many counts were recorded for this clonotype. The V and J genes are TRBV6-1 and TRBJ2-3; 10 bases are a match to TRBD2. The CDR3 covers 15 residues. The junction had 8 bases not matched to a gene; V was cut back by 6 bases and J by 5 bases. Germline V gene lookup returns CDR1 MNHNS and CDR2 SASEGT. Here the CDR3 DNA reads TGTGCCAGCAGGCCTCTAGCGGGAGTCCTAGATACGCAGTATTTT. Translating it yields CASRPLAGVLDTQYF.

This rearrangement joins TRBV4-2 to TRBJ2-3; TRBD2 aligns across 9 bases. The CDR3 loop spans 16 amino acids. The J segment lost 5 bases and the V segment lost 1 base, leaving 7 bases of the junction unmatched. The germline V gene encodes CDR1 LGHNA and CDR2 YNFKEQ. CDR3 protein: CASSQVQREVGDTQYF. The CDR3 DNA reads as TGTGCCAGCAGCCAAGTCCAGCGGGAGGTTGGAGATACGCAGTATTTT.

The CDR3 DNA reads as TGTGCCAGCAGCGCCCCGGAGCGGGGGGTCTACAATGAGCAGTTCTTC. Translated: CASSAPERGVYNEQFF. The rearrangement links TRBV7-2 to TRBJ2-1; 9 bases fit TRBD2. After removal of 5 bases from V and 3 bases from J, the junction contained 8 bases not matched to a gene. The CDR3 has 16 residues. Germline CDR1 SGHTA, CDR2 FQGNSA.

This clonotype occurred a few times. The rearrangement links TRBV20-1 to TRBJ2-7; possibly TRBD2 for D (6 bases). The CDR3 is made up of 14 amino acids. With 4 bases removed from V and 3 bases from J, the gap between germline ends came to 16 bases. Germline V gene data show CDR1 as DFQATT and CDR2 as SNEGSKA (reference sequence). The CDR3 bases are TGCAGTGCTAAGGTAGCGGAGGTTCGCTACGAGCAGTACTTC. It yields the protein CSAKVAEVRYEQYF.

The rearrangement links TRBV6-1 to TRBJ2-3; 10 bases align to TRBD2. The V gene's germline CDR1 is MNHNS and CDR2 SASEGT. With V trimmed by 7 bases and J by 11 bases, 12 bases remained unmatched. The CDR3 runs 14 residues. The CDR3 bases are TGTGCCAGCAACCCTAGCGGGAGAGTGAGGGAGCAGTATTTT. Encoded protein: CASNPSGRVREQYF.

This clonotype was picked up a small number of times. CDR3 residues: CASSPGVVGDSPLHF. The DNA for the CDR3 is TGTGCCAGCAGCCCCGGGGTAGTCGGCGATTCACCCCTCCACTTT. The chain couples TRBV7-8 to TRBJ1-6; D is unresolved. V was cut by 5 bases and J by 8 bases, with 16 bases left in between. Per germline, CDR1 SGHVS and CDR2 FQNEAQ. The CDR3 is 15 amino acids. Variable domain in full (rest from reference TRBV7-8 and TRBJ1-6): GAGVSQSPRYKVAKRGQDVALRCDPISGHVSLFWYQQALGQGPEFLTYFQNEAQLDKSGLPSDRFFAERPEGSVSTLKIQRTQQEDSAVYLCASSPGVVGDSPLHFGNGTRLTVT.

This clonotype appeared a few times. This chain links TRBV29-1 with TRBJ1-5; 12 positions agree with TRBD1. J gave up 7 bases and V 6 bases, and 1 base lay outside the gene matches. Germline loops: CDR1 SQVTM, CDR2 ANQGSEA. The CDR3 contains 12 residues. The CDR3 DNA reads TGCAGCGTGGGGACAGGGGGCCAGCCCCAGCATTTT. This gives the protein CSVGTGGQPQHF.

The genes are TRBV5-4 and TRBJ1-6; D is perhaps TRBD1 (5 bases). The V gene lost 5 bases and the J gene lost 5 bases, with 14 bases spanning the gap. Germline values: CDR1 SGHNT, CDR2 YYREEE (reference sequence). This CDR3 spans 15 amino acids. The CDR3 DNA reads TGTGCCAGCAGTCTAGGACACGTCCATAATTCACCCCTCCACTTT. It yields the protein CASSLGHVHNSPLHF.

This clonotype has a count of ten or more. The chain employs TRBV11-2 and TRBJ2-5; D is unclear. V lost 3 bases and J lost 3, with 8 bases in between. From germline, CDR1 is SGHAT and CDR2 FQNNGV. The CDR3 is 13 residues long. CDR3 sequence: CASSFSPKETQYF. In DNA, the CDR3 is TGTGCCAGCAGCTTTTCTCCCAAAGAGACCCAGTACTTC.

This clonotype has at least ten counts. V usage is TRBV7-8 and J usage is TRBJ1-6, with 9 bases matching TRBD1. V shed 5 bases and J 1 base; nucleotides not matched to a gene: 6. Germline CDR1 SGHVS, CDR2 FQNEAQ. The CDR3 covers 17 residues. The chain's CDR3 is CASSEQGARSYNSPLHF. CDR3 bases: TGTGCCAGCAGCGAACAGGGGGCGCGGTCCTATAATTCACCCCTCCACTTT.

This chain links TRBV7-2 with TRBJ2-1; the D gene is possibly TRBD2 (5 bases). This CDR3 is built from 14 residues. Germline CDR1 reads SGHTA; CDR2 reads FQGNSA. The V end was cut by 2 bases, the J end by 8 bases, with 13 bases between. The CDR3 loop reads CASSLNPLGDEQFF. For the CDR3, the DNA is TGTGCCAGCAGCTTAAACCCCTTGGGAGATGAGCAGTTCTTC.

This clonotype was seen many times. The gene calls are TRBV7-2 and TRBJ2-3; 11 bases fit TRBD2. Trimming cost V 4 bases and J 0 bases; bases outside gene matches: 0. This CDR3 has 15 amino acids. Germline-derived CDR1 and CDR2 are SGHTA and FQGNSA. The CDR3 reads CASSWTSGSTDTQYF. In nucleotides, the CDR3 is TGTGCCAGCAGCTGGACTAGCGGGAGCACAGATACGCAGTATTTT.

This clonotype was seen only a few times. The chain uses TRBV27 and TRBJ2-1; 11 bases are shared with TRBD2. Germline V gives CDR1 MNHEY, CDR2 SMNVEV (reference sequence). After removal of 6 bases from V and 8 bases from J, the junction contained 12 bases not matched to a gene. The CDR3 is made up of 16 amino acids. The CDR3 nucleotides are TGTGCCAGCAGCCCACTCATTAGCGGGAGGGAGGATGAGCAGTTCTTC. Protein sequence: CASSPLISGREDEQFF.

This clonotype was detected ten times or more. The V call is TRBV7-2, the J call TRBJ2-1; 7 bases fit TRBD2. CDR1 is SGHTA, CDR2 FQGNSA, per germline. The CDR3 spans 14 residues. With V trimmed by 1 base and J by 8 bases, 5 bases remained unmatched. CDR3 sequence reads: CASSLVRTSYEQFF. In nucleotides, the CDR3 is TGTGCCAGCAGCTTAGTCAGGACTAGTTATGAGCAGTTCTTC.

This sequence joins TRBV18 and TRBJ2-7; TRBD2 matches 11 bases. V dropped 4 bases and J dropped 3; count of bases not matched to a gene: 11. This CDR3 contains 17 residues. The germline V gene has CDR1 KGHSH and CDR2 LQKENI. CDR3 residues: CASSLRGLAGANYEQYF. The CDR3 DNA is TGTGCCAGCTCACTACGAGGACTAGCGGGTGCTAACTACGAGCAGTACTTC.

The CDR3 DNA is TGTGCCAGCCGGTGGGGGGATGGCAATGAGCAGTTCTTC. This sequence encodes CASRWGDGNEQFF. The chain has TRBV6-5 and TRBJ2-1; TRBD2 might be the D (6 bases). V was trimmed by 8 bases and J by 6 bases, leaving 14 bases between them. The CDR3 sequence is 13 residues long. Germline CDR1 MNHEY, CDR2 SVGAGI.

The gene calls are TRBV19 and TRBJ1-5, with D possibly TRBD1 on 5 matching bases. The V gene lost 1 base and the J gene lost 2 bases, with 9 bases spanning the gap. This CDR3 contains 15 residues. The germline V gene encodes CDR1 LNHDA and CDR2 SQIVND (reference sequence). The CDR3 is CASSIGKTGNQPQHF. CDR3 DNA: TGTGCCAGTAGTATAGGAAAGACAGGCAATCAGCCCCAGCATTTT.

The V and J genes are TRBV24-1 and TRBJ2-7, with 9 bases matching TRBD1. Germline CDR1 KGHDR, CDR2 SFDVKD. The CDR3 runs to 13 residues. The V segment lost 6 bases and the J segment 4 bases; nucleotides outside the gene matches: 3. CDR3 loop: CATSTGGSYEQYF. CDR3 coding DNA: TGTGCCACCAGTACAGGGGGCTCTTACGAGCAGTACTTC.